This entry lists 26 T cell receptor beta chains sequenced from one sample in a study of blood T cell repertoires in COVID-19. TCRdb keeps only in-frame clones here, not all; method: immunoSEQ multiplex PCR. The sample lists hundreds of thousands of clones, less than 90% occurring once. The material sequenced was PBMCs or T cells enriched from blood (not recorded which). Receptor source: a woman aged 25-40 years who had recovered from COVID-19.

The chain links TRBV10-3 to TRBJ2-3, with D possibly being TRBD1 (6 bases). The V and J ends lost 6 bases and 4 bases respectively, with 14 bases between them. The CDR3 loop spans 14 amino acids. In germline, CDR1 is ENHRY, CDR2 SYGVKD. The CDR3 is CAISATGRPDTQYF. CDR3 nucleotide sequence: TGTGCCATCAGCGCGACAGGTAGGCCAGATACGCAGTATTTT.

This clone was counted once. The chain links TRBV7-3 to TRBJ2-1, with TRBD2 matching 12 bases. The CDR3 covers 16 residues. Germline CDR1 and CDR2: SGHTA and FQGTGA. The V and J ends lost 5 bases and 6 bases, in that order; junction bases with no gene match: 8. The CDR3 region is CASSTTSGGPGNEQFF. The CDR3 region has the DNA TGTGCCAGCAGCACGACTAGCGGGGGCCCTGGCAATGAGCAGTTCTTC.

CDR3 nucleotides: TGTGCCAGCAGCTTTAGACAGGGGGCGAACACTGAAGCTTTCTTT. Its protein is CASSFRQGANTEAFF. J is TRBJ1-1 and V is TRBV7-8; 10 nucleotides line up with TRBD1. This CDR3 spans 15 amino acids. Germline lookup yields CDR1 SGHVS and CDR2 FQNEAQ. V shed 3 bases and J 1 base; nucleotides not matched to a gene: 2.

The chain recombines TRBV27 with TRBJ1-5; tentative D call: TRBD1 (5 bases). The germline V gene encodes CDR1 MNHEY and CDR2 SMNVEV (reference sequence). Trimming took 3 bases from V and 4 from J, leaving 10 bases between them. The CDR3 totals 14 residues. The CDR3 DNA reads TGTGCCAGCAGTTTTTGGGGCGGAAATCAGCCCCAGCATTTT. Translating gives CASSFWGGNQPQHF.

The chain carries TRBV7-9 and TRBJ1-2; D call uncertain. The V gene's germline CDR1 is SEHNR and CDR2 FQNEAQ (reference sequence). Deletions cut 4 bases from V and 5 bases from J, with 17 bases between. This CDR3 spans 15 amino acids. The CDR3 loop is CASSSIGSPGYGYTF. The CDR3 nucleotides read TGTGCCAGCAGCTCGATTGGGAGTCCGGGTTATGGCTACACCTTC.

The chain combines TRBV28 with TRBJ2-5; D is ambiguous. The CDR3 sequence is 16 residues long. Trimming shortened V by 6 bases and J by 2 bases, and 19 bases separated the two germline ends. CDR1 is MDHEN and CDR2 is SYDVKM in the germline V gene. The CDR3 region is CASSPHSGLAQETQYF. DNA for the CDR3: TGTGCCAGCAGCCCTCACAGTGGATTGGCGCAAGAGACCCAGTACTTC. The full variable domain, rest sourced from reference TRBV28 and TRBJ2-5, is DVKVTQSSRYLVKRTGEKVFLECVQDMDHENMFWYRQDPGLGLRLIYFSYDVKMKEKGDIPEGYSVSREKKERFSLILESASTNQTSMYLCASSPHSGLAQETQYFGPGTRLLVL.

V and J are TRBV25-1 and TRBJ2-2; 7 bases are a match to TRBD2. CDR1 and CDR2 (germline): MGHDK, SYGVNS. The CDR3 has 13 amino acids. The ends lost 6 bases at V and 5 bases at J; junction bases unmatched: 3. Written as DNA, the CDR3 is TGTGCCAGCAGCTGGGGGGGAACCGGGGAGCTGTTTTTT. Amino acids: CASSWGGTGELFF.

The chain uses TRBV7-9 and TRBJ2-2; 7 bases agree with TRBD1. The germline V gene has CDR1 SEHNR and CDR2 FQNEAQ (reference sequence). Trimming cost V 6 bases and J 5 bases; bases outside gene matches: 9. The CDR3 is made up of 15 amino acids. For the CDR3, the DNA is TGTGCCAGCAGTAACATACAGGGGAATACCGGGGAGCTGTTTTTT. The encoded protein is CASSNIQGNTGELFF.

The chain combines TRBV27 with TRBJ2-7; D ambiguous. The V gene's germline CDR1 is MNHEY and CDR2 SMNVEV (reference sequence). V was trimmed by 0 bases and J by 7 bases, leaving 10 bases between them. CDR3 length: 13 residues. The CDR3 spells CASSLSPQVEQYF. CDR3 DNA sequence: TGTGCCAGCAGTTTATCCCCTCAGGTGGAGCAGTACTTC.

This clone came up once. This chain uses TRBV5-1 with TRBJ2-7; 9 nucleotides agree with TRBD1. Germline assignment: CDR1 SGHRS and CDR2 YFSETQ. The CDR3 is 17 amino acids. V was clipped by 3 bases and J by 5 bases; unmatched bases: 15. The CDR3 sequence: CASSSVPPGQGFHEQYF. Here the CDR3 DNA reads TGCGCCAGCAGCTCGGTTCCCCCGGGACAGGGCTTCCACGAGCAGTACTTC.

The chain is built from TRBV6-6 and TRBJ1-5, with D possibly matching TRBD1 (6 bases). Trimming stripped 7 bases from V and 3 bases from J, with 13 bases between. This CDR3 is 14 amino acids long. Germline V gene sequence: CDR1 MNHNY, CDR2 SVGAGI (reference sequence). The CDR3 bases are TGTGCCAGCAACGGACAGATAAACAATCAGCCCCAGCATTTT. This encodes CASNGQINNQPQHF.

V and J are TRBV6-1 and TRBJ1-2; 7 bases agree with TRBD1. V lost 1 base, J lost 2 bases, and 7 bases stayed unmatched. The CDR3 spans 16 residues. Germline CDR1 and CDR2: MNHNS and SASEGT. For the CDR3, the DNA is TGTGCCAGCAGTGAAGTTGGAGGGGGCTTAAACTATGGCTACACCTTC. It encodes CASSEVGGGLNYGYTF.

The J gene is TRBJ2-3, the V gene TRBV4-1; the match to TRBD2 covers 12 bases. CDR1 and CDR2 (germline): MGHRA, YSYEKL. The V and J ends lost 5 bases and 6 bases, in that order; junction bases with no gene match: 9. CDR3 length equals 16 residues. The CDR3 protein is CASSLTLAGGEDTQYF. CDR3 nucleotide sequence: TGCGCCAGCAGCTTAACCCTAGCGGGGGGGGAGGATACGCAGTATTTT.

V usage is TRBV7-8 and J usage is TRBJ2-1; possibly TRBD2 for D (6 bases). The V end lost 2 bases, the J end lost 3 bases, and 14 bases lay between the germline ends. The CDR3 has 16 amino acids. Germline assignment: CDR1 SGHVS and CDR2 FQNEAQ. The CDR3 reads CASSLKTSYRYNEQFF. The CDR3, as DNA: TGTGCCAGCAGCTTAAAGACTAGTTATCGCTACAATGAGCAGTTCTTC.

V gene TRBV9 combines with J gene TRBJ2-1; D is possibly TRBD2 (5 bases). CDR3 length equals 13 residues. V was pared by 1 base and J by 8 bases, with 10 bases between. The V gene's germline CDR1 is SGDLS and CDR2 YYNGEE. The CDR3 DNA is TGTGCCAGCAGCGTAAGCGGACGGGATGAGCAGTTCTTC. Protein: CASSVSGRDEQFF. Combining the CDR3 with reference TRBV9 and TRBJ2-1 gives the whole variable domain DSGVTQTPKHLITATGQRVTLRCSPRSGDLSVYWYQQSLDQGLQFLIQYYNGEERAKGNILERFSAQQFPDLHSELNLSSLELGDSALYFCASSVSGRDEQFFGPGTRLTVL.

CDR3 in DNA: TGTGCCAGCAGCGTCACAGGACCCGCTAACTATGGCTACACCTTC. Protein: CASSVTGPANYGYTF. The V gene is TRBV7-9, the J gene TRBJ1-2; D perhaps matches TRBD1 (5 bases). This CDR3 region has 15 residues. The ends were cut back, 5 bases at V and 0 bases at J, with 13 bases in the middle. The V gene's germline CDR1 is SEHNR and CDR2 FQNEAQ (reference sequence).

CDR3 sequence reads: CASSLVGGVSTEAFF. The CDR3 DNA reads TGTGCCAGCAGCTTAGTGGGGGGAGTGAGTACTGAAGCTTTCTTT. This rearrangement joins TRBV11-2 to TRBJ1-1; possibly TRBD1 for D (5 bases). V was clipped by 1 base and J by 5 bases, with 14 bases between them. Germline assignment: CDR1 SGHAT and CDR2 FQNNGV. This CDR3 contains 15 residues.

The chain joins TRBV19 to TRBJ1-1, with a possible D match to TRBD1 (5 bases). CDR3 length: 19 residues. V was cut by 2 bases and J by 1 base, with 23 bases left in between. Germline V gene data show CDR1 as LNHDA and CDR2 as SQIVND (reference sequence). The CDR3: CASSIYTGLMAYRNTEAFF. CDR3 in DNA: TGTGCCAGTAGTATATATACAGGATTGATGGCATATAGGAACACTGAAGCTTTCTTT.

This clone has a handful of counts. This chain's CDR3 is CASSHETGINEQFF. CDR3 bases: TGTGCCAGCAGCCATGAGACAGGTATAAATGAGCAGTTCTTC. V usage is TRBV9 and J usage is TRBJ2-1, with a possible D match to TRBD1 (6 bases). The V end was cut by 4 bases, the J end by 7 bases, with 15 bases between. CDR1 and CDR2 from the germline V gene are SGDLS and YYNGEE. The CDR3 extends over 14 amino acids.

CDR3 sequence (DNA): TGTGCCAGTAGTATTTTGGCGGGAGCGATCTACGAGCAGTACTTC. This encodes CASSILAGAIYEQYF. This sequence joins TRBV19 and TRBJ2-7, with TRBD2 matching over 7 bases. CDR1 LNHDA and CDR2 SQIVND come from the germline V gene (reference sequence). The CDR3 totals 15 residues. The trim removed 3 bases at V and 3 bases at J, leaving 8 bases unmatched.

CDR3 amino acids: CASSQTQDTQYF. Written as DNA, the CDR3 is TGTGCCAGCAGTCAAACTCAAGATACGCAGTATTTT. The rearrangement joins TRBV7-9 to TRBJ2-3; no reliable D call. V gave up 6 bases and J gave up 5 bases, with 9 bases separating them. The CDR3 loop spans 12 amino acids. Germline CDR1 and CDR2: SEHNR and FQNEAQ (reference sequence). Complete variable domain (other parts from reference TRBV7-9 and TRBJ2-3): DTGVSQNPRHKITKRGQNVTFRCDPISEHNRLYWYRQTLGQGPEFLTYFQNEAQLEKSRLLSDRFSAERPKGSFSTLEIQRTEQGDSAMYLCASSQTQDTQYFGPGTRLTVL.

The chain combines TRBV5-5 with TRBJ1-2; D gene unclear. V was trimmed by 4 bases and J by 2 bases, leaving 15 bases between them. The CDR3 totals 15 residues. The V gene's germline CDR1 is SGHKS and CDR2 YYEKEE (reference sequence). The CDR3 nucleotides are TGTGCCAGCAGCCCCCGGTTCGGAGAAAACTATGGCTACACCTTC. The encoded protein is CASSPRFGENYGYTF.

The chain couples TRBV5-1 to TRBJ1-4, with 9 bases lining up with TRBD1. CDR1 and CDR2 from the germline V gene are SGHRS and YFSETQ. The CDR3 totals 14 residues. The J segment lost 7 bases and the V segment lost 5 bases, leaving 6 bases of the junction unmatched. Here the CDR3 reads CASRTGQGSEKLFF. CDR3 nucleotides: TGCGCCAGCAGGACGGGACAGGGTAGTGAAAAACTGTTTTTT.

This chain uses TRBV5-1 with TRBJ1-1; a weak D match, TRBD1 (5 bases). CDR1 is SGHRS and CDR2 is YFSETQ in the germline V gene. The CDR3 covers 14 residues. Trimming cost V 4 bases and J 1 base, with 11 bases left between them. CDR3 residues: CASSLWGTNTEAFF. CDR3 in DNA: TGCGCCAGCAGCCTCTGGGGCACGAACACTGAAGCTTTCTTT.

The gene calls are TRBV9 and TRBJ2-7; 8 nucleotides align to TRBD1. J gave up 2 bases and V 0 bases, and 4 bases lay outside the gene matches. This CDR3 has 15 amino acids. Germline assignment: CDR1 SGDLS and CDR2 YYNGEE. CDR3 protein: CASSVGGQVPYEQYF. For the CDR3, the DNA is TGTGCCAGCAGCGTAGGGGGACAGGTGCCCTACGAGCAGTACTTC.

V and J are TRBV3-1 (or the pseudogene TRBV3-2) and TRBJ2-1, with 11 positions matching TRBD2. The CDR3 is 17 residues long. CDR1 LGHDT and CDR2 YNNKEL come from the germline V gene (reference sequence). Losses at the gene ends were 2 bases for V and 6 bases for J; bases not matched to a gene: 9. The DNA for the CDR3 is TGTGCCAGCAGCCAAACTAGCGGGAGCGTCCGCCCCAATGAGCAGTTCTTC. Translation gives CASSQTSGSVRPNEQFF.